The clone carrying this T cell receptor beta chain was found many times. This specimen comes from a study of T cells in Graves' hyperthyroidism and ophthalmopathy. RNA transcripts served as the template for amplifying TCR beta CDR3 regions. HTBI primers were employed in a first-round RT-PCR of the TCR CDR3. TCRdb recomputed calls from the multiplex PCR reads with MiXCR, one row per CDR3 protein. The table includes around 300,000 distinct CDR3 sequences, less than 30% detected once. The V and J ends lost 6 bases and 4 bases respectively, with 10 bases between them. The CDR3 contains 12 residues. Germline CDR1 SQVTM, CDR2 ANQGSEA.

This chain joins TRBV29-1 and TRBJ1-3; no clear D gene. The receptor was isolated from a man in his forties with Graves' hyperthyroidism that later progressed to Graves' ophthalmopathy. Material: blood. The CDR3 here is CSVRPGGNTIYF. CDR3 nucleotides: TGCAGCGTCCGACCCGGGGGAAACACCATATATTTT.